A single T cell receptor (beta chain) is shown here with its context. What it binds is not known. TCRdb's table, derived via immunoSEQ multiplex PCR, lists solely in-frame clones and lacks some. The sample has about 130,000 clones, about 93% seen once; the top ten hold roughly 7%. In germline, CDR1 is PRHDT, CDR2 FYEKMQ (reference sequence). This CDR3 comprises 13 residues. Trimming took 6 bases from V and 0 from J, leaving 8 bases between them. The sample comes from a study of T cell responses to AZD1222 COVID-19 vaccine. General study results and limits: Close to half of all spike-specific TCRs reportedly target regions of the variants that are unmutated. Baseline serostatus was positive in only a handful of AZD1222 recipients. Receipt of two AZD1222 doses was followed by a rise in Spike-specific TCR breadth and depth.

The sequence was obtained from an adult who received the AZD1222 COVID-19 vaccine. The chain is built from TRBV13 and TRBJ1-1; D not resolved. Sample: peripheral blood, taken 28 days after the second AZD1222 dose. The CDR3 loop reads CASSSGLNTEAFF. The CDR3 bases are TGTGCCAGCAGTTCGGGCCTGAACACTGAAGCTTTCTTT.